This T cell receptor beta chain was documented in a study of beta chain features in type 1 diabetes. On the study more broadly: Sorted cells from all samples, numbering about 98 million, were examined.

As concerns this clone: Its specificity is not known.

Overall study findings and caveats: Amplification by PCR could prefer shorter templates, with the same effect in patients and controls. Sequencing the cDNA could make cells with high TCR expression show up more than they should. Among patients, naive, central memory and Treg TCRB repertoires appeared more similar than among healthy donors.

Since all of the isolated RNA was reverse transcribed, expressed TCRB transcripts were what got sequenced. Assay: immunoSEQ multiplex PCR; the TCRdb copy retains only in-frame clones and omits some. The repertoire consists of 300,000 to 350,000 clones, with less than 15% occurring once and the leading ten covering approximately 6.7%. Germline lookup yields CDR1 MGHRA and CDR2 YSYEKL. The CDR3 contains 14 residues. V shed 5 bases, J shed 1 base, and the junction held 4 bases outside the gene matches. Sequenced: central memory CD4+ T cells from blood. V usage is TRBV4-1 and J usage is TRBJ1-1, with 7 nucleotides matching TRBD1. This TCR came from a man under 40 in good health. The CDR3 DNA sequence: TGCGCCAGCAGCAGCAGGGGGAGGAACACTGAAGCTTTCTTT. It codes for CASSSRGRNTEAFF.